These 22 T cell receptor beta chains were sequenced from one sample in a study of PD-1 blockade in mismatch repair-deficient tumors. Only in-frame clones appear in the TCRdb table, and some are missing; sequencing was by immunoSEQ multiplex PCR. Of over 15,000 clones listed, roughly four fifths are singletons. The material sequenced was PBMCs, taken 4 weeks after starting pembrolizumab. Receptor source: an adult with mismatch repair-deficient cancer.

This sequence joins TRBV30 and TRBJ2-5; D may be TRBD2 (6 bases). V was trimmed by 0 bases and J by 7 bases, leaving 12 bases between them. This CDR3 is 13 amino acids long. Germline assignment: CDR1 GTSNPN and CDR2 SVGIG (reference sequence). CDR3 sequence: CAWSVAGEGTQYF. The CDR3, as DNA: TGTGCCTGGAGTGTAGCGGGCGAAGGGACCCAGTACTTC.

This chain joins TRBV5-1 and TRBJ1-1; the D gene is possibly TRBD1 (5 bases). The CDR3 is 14 amino acids. Germline CDR1 and CDR2: SGHRS and YFSETQ. V dropped 2 bases and J dropped 4 bases, with 12 bases sitting between them. This chain's CDR3 is CASSFQGGGTEAFF. CDR3 nucleotides: TGCGCCAGCAGCTTTCAGGGAGGCGGCACTGAAGCTTTCTTT. Together with reference TRBV5-1 and TRBJ1-1, the CDR3 gives the full variable domain: KAGVTQTPRYLIKTRGQQVTLSCSPISGHRSVSWYQQTPGQGLQFLFEYFSETQRNKGNFPGRFSGRQFSNSRSEMNVSTLELGDSALYLCASSFQGGGTEAFFGQGTRLTVV.

V usage is TRBV7-2 and J usage is TRBJ2-7; D ambiguous. Per the germline V gene, CDR1 is SGHTA and CDR2 is FQGNSA. This CDR3 comprises 13 residues. V dropped 1 base and J dropped 2 bases, with 6 bases sitting between them. The CDR3 protein is CASSLGATYEQYF. The CDR3 DNA reads TGTGCCAGCAGCTTAGGGGCCACCTACGAGCAGTACTTC.

This chain connects TRBV29-1 to TRBJ1-4, with 9 positions matching TRBD1. J gave up 10 bases and V 7 bases, and 1 base lay outside the gene matches. There are 10 residues in the CDR3. CDR1 and CDR2 from the germline V gene are SQVTM and ANQGSEA. The CDR3 region is CSAGQGKLFF. CDR3 bases: TGCAGCGCGGGACAGGGAAAACTGTTTTTT. Full variable domain (outside the CDR3, taken from reference TRBV29-1 and TRBJ1-4): SAVISQKPSRDICQRGTSLTIQCQVDSQVTMMFWYRQQPGQSLTLIATANQGSEATYESGFVIDKFPISRPNLTFSTLTVSNMSPEDSSIYLCSAGQGKLFFGSGTQLSVL.

The rearrangement links TRBV27 to TRBJ1-4; D is possibly TRBD1 (6 bases). The CDR3 consists of 14 residues. V lost 7 bases and J lost 11, with 20 bases in between. Germline lookup yields CDR1 MNHEY and CDR2 SMNVEV (reference sequence). As DNA, the CDR3 is TGTGCCAGCAAGTTACAGGGTGCGGCAGAGAAACTGTTTTTT. Amino acid sequence: CASKLQGAAEKLFF.

The chain couples TRBV20-1 to TRBJ1-2; no firm D call. CDR1 and CDR2 from the germline V gene are DFQATT and SNEGSKA (reference sequence). Trimming pared 1 base from V and 13 bases from J, leaving 13 bases between. The CDR3 loop spans 11 amino acids. In nucleotides, the CDR3 is TGCAGTGCTAGAGGCCCGATGGGCGTCACCTTC. Its protein product is CSARGPMGVTF.

This chain links TRBV5-1 with TRBJ1-2; D perhaps matches TRBD1 (5 bases). Trimming cost V 2 bases and J 7 bases, with 12 bases left between them. This CDR3 comprises 13 residues. CDR1 and CDR2 (germline): SGHRS, YFSETQ. CDR3 in DNA: TGCGCCAGCAGCTTTCAGGGTAGCGGTGGCTACACCTTC. Translated, it gives CASSFQGSGGYTF.

This chain connects TRBV18 to TRBJ2-7; D possibly corresponds to TRBD2 (5 bases). Deletions cut 3 bases from V and 6 bases from J, with 9 bases between. The CDR3 contains 12 residues. CDR1 and CDR2 from the germline V gene are KGHSH and LQKENI. This CDR3 is CASSPLRGEQYF. For the CDR3, the DNA is TGTGCCAGCTCACCGCTTCGGGGCGAGCAGTACTTC.

This rearrangement joins TRBV7-9 to TRBJ2-3; 7 bases are a match to TRBD2. CDR1 SEHNR and CDR2 FQNEAQ come from the germline V gene (reference sequence). With V trimmed by 1 base and J by 2 bases, 3 bases remained unmatched. The CDR3 spans 15 residues. The DNA of the CDR3 is TGTGCCAGCAGCTTAGGGGCGGGAGTCACAGATACGCAGTATTTT. It encodes CASSLGAGVTDTQYF. The full variable domain, its missing parts supplied by reference TRBV7-9 and TRBJ2-3, is DTGVSQNPRHKITKRGQNVTFRCDPISEHNRLYWYRQTLGQGPEFLTYFQNEAQLEKSRLLSDRFSAERPKGSFSTLEIQRTEQGDSAMYLCASSLGAGVTDTQYFGPGTRLTVL.

The chain has TRBV28 and TRBJ2-5; TRBD2 aligns across 9 bases. In germline, CDR1 is MDHEN, CDR2 SYDVKM. This CDR3 contains 15 residues. J gave up 4 bases and V 3 bases, and 6 bases lay outside the gene matches. CDR3 residues: CASSFSGRRGETQYF. CDR3 sequence (DNA): TGTGCCAGCAGTTTCAGCGGGAGGAGGGGAGAGACCCAGTACTTC.

The chain couples TRBV27 to TRBJ2-7, with 15 nucleotides matching TRBD2. The CDR3 has 19 amino acids. Unmatched junction bases numbered 13, after V lost 5 bases and J lost 2 bases. Per germline, CDR1 MNHEY and CDR2 SMNVEV (reference sequence). This CDR3 reads CASSGQPGLAGGPPYEQYF. The CDR3 DNA reads as TGTGCCAGCAGTGGCCAACCGGGACTAGCGGGAGGCCCTCCCTACGAGCAGTACTTC.

V and J are TRBV5-4 and TRBJ1-1; 7 bases agree with TRBD1. V was clipped by 4 bases and J by 0 bases; unmatched bases: 3. Per the germline V gene, CDR1 is SGHNT and CDR2 is YYREEE (reference sequence). The CDR3 is 14 amino acids. The CDR3 DNA sequence: TGTGCCAGCAGCCAGGGACAGATGAACACTGAAGCTTTCTTT. Translation gives CASSQGQMNTEAFF.

The rearrangement links TRBV15 to TRBJ2-3, with a tentative D call TRBD2 (5 bases). Trimming shortened V by 5 bases and J by 2 bases, and 23 bases separated the two germline ends. The CDR3 is 18 amino acids. The V gene's germline CDR1 is LNHNV and CDR2 YYDKDF (reference sequence). DNA of the CDR3: TGTGCCACCAGCGCCCTATGGCGGCTAGGCGGGTCCACAGATACGCAGTATTTT. Translated, it gives CATSALWRLGGSTDTQYF.

The V gene is TRBV6-1, the J gene TRBJ1-1; TRBD1 might be the D (5 bases). V lost 7 bases and J lost 7, with 22 bases in between. Germline-derived CDR1 and CDR2 are MNHNS and SASEGT. The CDR3 covers 15 residues. The CDR3 nucleotides are TGTGCCAGCAAGGTCCAGGGTATGGCCAACGGTGAAGCTTTCTTT. Translating it yields CASKVQGMANGEAFF.

Note on this clone: A junction end diverges from the germline sequence, so it may reflect a read error. This rearrangement joins TRBV28 to TRBJ1-4; D is possibly TRBD1 (5 bases). Germline V gene data show CDR1 as MDHEN and CDR2 as SYDVKM. The CDR3 contains 13 residues. CDR3 nucleotide sequence: TGTGCGAGCATGGAGCAGGGCATAGAAAAACTGTTTTTT. This gives the protein CASMEQGIEKLFF.

Remarks on this clone: Other DNA sequences in the same sample also yield this CDR3. The chain couples TRBV19 to TRBJ2-7, with a possible D match to TRBD2 (5 bases). The germline gives CDR1 LNHDA, CDR2 SQIVND (reference sequence). There are 13 residues in the CDR3. V dropped 6 bases and J dropped 7 bases, with 16 bases sitting between them. CDR3 amino acids: CASRLGLSGEQYF. The CDR3 DNA sequence: TGTGCCAGTAGGCTTGGACTCAGCGGTGAGCAGTACTTC.

The rearrangement links TRBV7-3 to TRBJ2-2, with D maybe TRBD2 (6 bases). V was pared by 4 bases and J by 7 bases, with 13 bases between. Germline V gene data show CDR1 as SGHTA and CDR2 as FQGTGA. CDR3 length: 14 amino acids. The CDR3 sequence is CASSSLRGFGELFF. The CDR3 DNA follows: TGTGCCAGCAGCTCCTTGCGGGGATTCGGGGAGCTGTTTTTT.

This rearrangement joins TRBV5-1 to TRBJ2-7, with 8 bases aligning to TRBD2. Unmatched junction bases numbered 5, after V lost 0 bases and J lost 6 bases. The CDR3 has 14 amino acids. Germline CDR1 reads SGHRS; CDR2 reads YFSETQ. The DNA of the CDR3 is TGCGCCAGCAGCTTGGTTGCGGGAGGAGGCGAGCAGTACTTC. It translates to CASSLVAGGGEQYF. The full variable domain, rest sourced from reference TRBV5-1 and TRBJ2-7, is KAGVTQTPRYLIKTRGQQVTLSCSPISGHRSVSWYQQTPGQGLQFLFEYFSETQRNKGNFPGRFSGRQFSNSRSEMNVSTLELGDSALYLCASSLVAGGGEQYFGPGTRLTVT.

The V and J genes are TRBV27 and TRBJ2-1; D not resolved. Germline-derived CDR1 and CDR2 are MNHEY and SMNVEV (reference sequence). V was trimmed by 2 bases and J by 6 bases, leaving 8 bases between them. The CDR3 totals 13 residues. CDR3: CASSLNVINEQFF. The CDR3 DNA is TGTGCCAGCAGTTTAAATGTCATCAATGAGCAGTTCTTC.

V gene TRBV7-2 combines with J gene TRBJ2-7, with D possibly being TRBD1 (5 bases). Germline V gives CDR1 SGHTA, CDR2 FQGNSA. Trimming removed 5 bases from V and 6 bases from J, with 14 bases in between. CDR3 length equals 13 residues. CDR3 region: CASSKGAALEQYF. The CDR3 coding sequence is TGTGCCAGCAGCAAAGGGGCTGCGCTCGAGCAGTACTTC.

The rearrangement joins TRBV27 to TRBJ2-3, with 9 nucleotides matching TRBD1. The CDR3 extends over 15 amino acids. Losses at the gene ends were 6 bases for V and 3 bases for J; bases not matched to a gene: 7. CDR1 and CDR2 (germline): MNHEY, SMNVEV (reference sequence). The CDR3, as DNA: TGTGCCAGCAGGGTTACGACAGGGGGGACAGATACGCAGTATTTT. This encodes CASRVTTGGTDTQYF.

The chain links TRBV11-1 to TRBJ2-1; TRBD2 agrees at 11 bases. Germline trimming cut 6 bases from V and 0 bases from J; bases unmatched to any gene: 1. There are 15 residues in the CDR3. Germline V gives CDR1 SGHAT, CDR2 FQDESV (reference sequence). The CDR3 spells CASSTSGSSYNEQFF. The CDR3 DNA sequence: TGTGCCAGCAGTACTAGCGGGAGCTCCTACAATGAGCAGTTCTTC.